This T cell receptor beta chain was captured in a study of T cells in women clearing cervical HPV infection. Study-level information: No precancer developed; the control's incident HPV16 infection cleared within 12 months. Case blood drawn at lesion detection; control blood after infection cleared.

Sequencing was performed with immunoSEQ multiplex PCR; in TCRdb, only in-frame clones are kept and a portion is missing. The record lists about 39,000 clones, of which the ten most abundant hold around 5%. Dot-blot hybridization genotyped cervical HPV amplified with MY09/MY11 PCR. This TCR was recovered from a woman between 18 and 69 years old with a cervical HPV16 infection that either progressed to CIN3+ or cleared (not recorded which). Sequenced sample: blood buffy coat.

CDR3 loop: CASTKTGGAVEKLFF. The covered CDR3 bases are TGTGCCAGCACCAAGACAGGGGGCGCGGTTGAAAAA. This rearrangement joins TRBV5-6 to TRBJ1-4; 10 nucleotides agree with TRBD1. The missing CDR3 end, 3 residues past where the read stops, is filled in from the germline J gene. J was trimmed by 7 bases and V by 6 bases; bases with no gene match: 9. The CDR3 has 15 residues. The germline gives CDR1 SGHDT, CDR2 YYEEEE.